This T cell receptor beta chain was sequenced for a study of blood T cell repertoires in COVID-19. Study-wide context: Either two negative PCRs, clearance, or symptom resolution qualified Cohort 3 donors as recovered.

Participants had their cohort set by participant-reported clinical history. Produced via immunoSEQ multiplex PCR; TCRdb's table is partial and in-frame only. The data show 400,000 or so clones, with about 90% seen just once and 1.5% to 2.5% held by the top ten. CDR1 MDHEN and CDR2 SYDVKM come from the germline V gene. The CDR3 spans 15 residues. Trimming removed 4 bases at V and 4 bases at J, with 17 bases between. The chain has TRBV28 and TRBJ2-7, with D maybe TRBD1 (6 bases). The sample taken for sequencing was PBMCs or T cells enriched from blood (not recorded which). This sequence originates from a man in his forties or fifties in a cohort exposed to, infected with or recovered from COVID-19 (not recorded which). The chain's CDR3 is CASSSPAGALYEQYF. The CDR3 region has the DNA TGTGCCAGCAGTTCTCCGGCAGGGGCGCTATACGAGCAGTACTTC.